Below, 2 T cell receptor beta chains from the same sample are listed, as sequenced in a study of long-term antiretroviral therapy in people with HIV. It was version v3.0 of the immunoSEQ assay that was run at survey level. Assay used: immunoSEQ multiplex PCR; TCRdb lists only in-frame clones, some missing. This table holds 25,000 to 35,000 clones, around 80% found once. Specimen: unsorted PBMCs, collected 3.1 years after starting antiretroviral therapy. These receptors originate from a woman aged 50 to 60 with HIV.

The chain has TRBV4-2 and TRBJ2-3; no firm D call. The germline V gene has CDR1 LGHNA and CDR2 YNFKEQ. With 0 bases removed from V and 3 bases from J, the gap between germline ends came to 10 bases. The CDR3 extends over 15 amino acids. CDR3 DNA sequence: TGTGCCAGCAGCCAAGACCCGGACCCTACAGATACGCAGTATTTT. Translating it yields CASSQDPDPTDTQYF.

This clone was recorded a few times. DNA of the CDR3: TGTGCCAGCAGTTACTCGATTCAGCACTATGGCTACACCTTC. Its translation is CASSYSIQHYGYTF. This chain joins TRBV6-5 and TRBJ1-2; D is undetermined. CDR1 MNHEY and CDR2 SVGAGI come from the germline V gene. The germline V and J ends were trimmed by 0 bases and 3 bases, with 8 bases remaining between them. This CDR3 has 14 amino acids.